These 9 T cell receptor beta chains share one sample of origin, sequenced in a study of T cell responses to AZD1222 COVID-19 vaccine. Repertoires were generated with immunoSEQ multiplex PCR, while TCRdb's copy carries only in-frame clones and drops some. In the table there are some 130,000 clones, 90% to 95% of which are singletons. The sample consisted of peripheral blood, taken 28 days after the second AZD1222 dose. These TCRs come from an adult who received the AZD1222 COVID-19 vaccine.

This chain connects TRBV4-1 to TRBJ1-3; the D gene is possibly TRBD1 (6 bases). This CDR3 contains 17 residues. Germline values: CDR1 MGHRA, CDR2 YSYEKL. V was shortened by 4 bases and J by 5 bases, with 21 bases between the two germline ends. CDR3 coding DNA: TGCGCCAGCAGCCTCGGCACTGCAACAGGGAGAAGAAACACCATATATTTT. It encodes CASSLGTATGRRNTIYF.

The gene calls are TRBV6-5 and TRBJ1-5; D gene uncertain. Germline CDR1 MNHEY, CDR2 SVGAGI. Trimming took off 0 bases at V and 1 base at J, with 7 bases between the two ends. This CDR3 contains 15 residues. The CDR3 DNA reads as TGTGCCAGCAGTTACTCGACGGGAAGCAATCAGCCCCAGCATTTT. Translation: CASSYSTGSNQPQHF.

The V call is TRBV6-6, the J call TRBJ2-7; D possibly corresponds to TRBD1 (5 bases). Germline V gene sequence: CDR1 MNHNY, CDR2 SVGAGI (reference sequence). Trimming stripped 0 bases from V and 12 bases from J, with 15 bases between. There are 13 residues in the CDR3. This chain's CDR3 is CASSYSRRDQGYF. CDR3 sequence (DNA): TGTGCCAGCAGTTACTCTCGTAGGGATCAGGGGTACTTC.

This chain connects TRBV12-5 to TRBJ2-7; D remains ambiguous. The germline gives CDR1 LGHNT, CDR2 FRNRAP. This CDR3 comprises 12 residues. Deletions cut 7 bases from V and 3 bases from J, with 10 bases between. The CDR3 here is CASAPFGYEQYF. The CDR3 bases are TGTGCTAGTGCCCCCTTTGGCTACGAGCAGTACTTC.

The rearrangement joins TRBV18 to TRBJ1-6, with 9 positions matching TRBD1. Germline CDR1 KGHSH, CDR2 LQKENI. J lost 9 bases, V lost 2 bases, and 5 bases had no gene match. The CDR3 loop spans 15 amino acids. CDR3 in amino acids: CASSPARQGGSPLHF. The CDR3 DNA reads as TGTGCCAGCTCACCAGCAAGACAGGGGGGTTCACCCCTCCACTTT. The variable domain in full, completed from reference TRBV18 and TRBJ1-6, reads NAGVMQNPRHLVRRRGQEARLRCSPMKGHSHVYWYRQLPEEGLKFMVYLQKENIIDESGMPKERFSAEFPKEGPSILRIQQVVRGDSAAYFCASSPARQGGSPLHFGNGTRLTVT.

The chain couples TRBV7-8 to TRBJ2-1; 9 bases fit TRBD1. Germline lookup yields CDR1 SGHVS and CDR2 FQNEAQ. Unmatched junction bases numbered 14, after V lost 1 base and J lost 7 bases. The CDR3 is 18 amino acids. DNA of the CDR3: TGTGCCAGCAGCTTAGGACGATTTCGGACAGGGGAGGGTAATGAGCAGTTCTTC. It yields the protein CASSLGRFRTGEGNEQFF.

The V gene is TRBV6-5, the J gene TRBJ2-7; D call uncertain. The CDR3 sequence is 14 residues long. CDR1 and CDR2 from the germline V gene are MNHEY and SVGAGI. Between the trimmed V and J ends, which lost 5 bases and 7 bases, there was a span of 18 bases. CDR3 coding DNA: TGTGCCAGCAGTCCCACGAGGCCGTTATTGGAGCAGTACTTC. Residues: CASSPTRPLLEQYF.

This chain uses TRBV28 with TRBJ2-5; D gene uncertain. V lost 5 bases, J lost 1 base, and 8 bases lay in between. The CDR3 contains 13 residues. Germline-derived CDR1 and CDR2 are MDHEN and SYDVKM. This chain's CDR3 is CASSPGSQETQYF. The DNA of the CDR3 is TGTGCCAGCAGTCCCGGCTCCCAAGAGACCCAGTACTTC.

A remark on this clone: The same CDR3 arises from other DNA sequences in this sample as well. The genes are TRBV7-2 and TRBJ2-7; D may be TRBD2 (5 bases). The V end lost 5 bases, the J end lost 3 bases, and 14 bases lay between the germline ends. Germline lookup yields CDR1 SGHTA and CDR2 FQGNSA. The CDR3 is made up of 14 amino acids. The CDR3 is CASSLGGRSYEQYF. DNA of the CDR3: TGTGCCAGCAGCCTGGGCGGGCGGAGCTACGAGCAGTACTTC. Supplemented by reference TRBV7-2 and TRBJ2-7, the full variable domain reads GAGVSQSPSNKVTEKGKDVELRCDPISGHTALYWYRQSLGQGLEFLIYFQGNSAPDKSGLPSDRFSAERTGGSVSTLTIQRTQQEDSAVYLCASSLGGRSYEQYFGPGTRLTVT.